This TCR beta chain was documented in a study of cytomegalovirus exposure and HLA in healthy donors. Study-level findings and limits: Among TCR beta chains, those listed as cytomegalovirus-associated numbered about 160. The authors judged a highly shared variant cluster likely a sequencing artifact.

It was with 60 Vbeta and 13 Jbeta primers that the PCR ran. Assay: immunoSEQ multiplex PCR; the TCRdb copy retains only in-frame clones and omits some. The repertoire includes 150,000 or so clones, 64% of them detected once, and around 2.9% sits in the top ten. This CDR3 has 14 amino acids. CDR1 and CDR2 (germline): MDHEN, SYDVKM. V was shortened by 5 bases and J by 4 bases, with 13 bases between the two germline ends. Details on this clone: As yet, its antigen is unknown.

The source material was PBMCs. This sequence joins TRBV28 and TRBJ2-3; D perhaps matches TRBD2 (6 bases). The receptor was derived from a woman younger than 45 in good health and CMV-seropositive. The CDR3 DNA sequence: TGTGCCAGCAGTGGCCGGGACTGGCCAGATACGCAGTATTTT. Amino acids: CASSGRDWPDTQYF.